This T cell receptor beta chain was sequenced for a study of T cell changes during pregnancy in multiple sclerosis. This clone was recorded only once. A junction boundary mismatches the germline segment, possibly from a read error. Generated by immunoSEQ multiplex PCR, the TCRdb table keeps only in-frame clones and is missing some. The sample holds around 100,000 clones, over 80% seen once. The CDR3 consists of 14 residues. The V gene's germline CDR1 is SGHDT and CDR2 YYEEEE. The gene calls are TRBV5-6 and TRBJ2-7; D is possibly TRBD1 (5 bases). The sequencing here drew on peripheral blood, taken after pregnancy. The TCR sequence derives from a female donor with multiple sclerosis, enrolled in a pregnancy study. The DNA for the CDR3 is TGTGCCAGCAGCTTGGGTATGGCGACAACTAAAGGGGACTTC. Residues: CASSLGMATTKGDF.